These T cell receptor beta chains were read from a single sample in a study of vaccination and CD4 T cells after COVID-19. Their cognate antigens are unknown. In TCRdb, the PCR reads were re-called with MiXCR into one record per CDR3 protein. The sample includes roughly 16,000 distinct CDR3 sequences, roughly 56% of them seen just once. The sequenced sample was cultured CD4+ T cells from blood, obtained after SARS-CoV-2 vaccination. The receptors shown here come from a human donor with COVID-19. Each CDR3 is given with its conserved first and last residue. Fields, in order: D gene, J gene, clone size, V gene, CDR3 DNA, CDR3 protein. A D gene is named only where the DNA matches it firmly. Size is omitted from some rows. Given values are once, few, many or a class for expanded clones.

>NA|TRBJ1-1|few|TRBV24-1
TGTGCCACCAACCCACCGTCGTGGATGAACACTGAAGCTTTCTTT
CATNPPSWMNTEAFF
>NA|TRBJ1-1|NA|TRBV20-1
TGCAGTGCTATTCCTGGGGCTAATGAAGCTTTCTTT
CSAIPGANEAFF
>NA|TRBJ2-3|NA|TRBV6-1
TGTGCCAGCAGTCACACAGATACGCAGTATTTT
CASSHTDTQYF
>NA|TRBJ2-6|once|TRBV6-1
TGTGCCAGCAGCAAAGCCGACAGGTCTAGCTCTGGGGCCAACGTCCTGACTTTC
CASSKADRSSSGANVLTF
>TRBD1|TRBJ1-2|NA|TRBV24-1
TGTGCCACCAGTGATCCGGACAGGGGGTACGGCTACACCTTC
CATSDPDRGYGYTF
>NA|TRBJ2-7|NA|TRBV12-3/TRBV12-4
TGTGCCAGCAGTACGGCTAGCTCCTACGAGCAGTACTTC
CASSTASSYEQYF
>NA|TRBJ2-1|NA|TRBV6-1
TGTGCCAGCATAAACCCCTTCGGGACCCAGCAGTTCTTC
CASINPFGTQQFF
>NA|TRBJ1-1|few|TRBV19
TGTGCCAGTAGCCATCAGGGGAACACTGAAGCTTTCTTT
CASSHQGNTEAFF
>NA|TRBJ1-5|NA|TRBV6-1
TGTGCCAGCAGTCTAACGACAGGAGTTAGCAATCAGCCCCAGCATTTT
CASSLTTGVSNQPQHF
>NA|TRBJ1-6|NA|TRBV11-3
TGTGCCAGCAGCCTAGACGAGAATTCACCCCTCCACTTT
CASSLDENSPLHF
>NA|TRBJ1-6|NA|TRBV5-6
TGTGCCAGCAGCACGACAGCCGCGATGAGCTCCTATAATTCACCCCTCCACTTT
CASSTTAAMSSYNSPLHF
>NA|TRBJ1-2|NA|TRBV7-9
TGTGCCAGCAGTCCACAGACTAACTATGGCTACACCTTC
CASSPQTNYGYTF
>NA|TRBJ1-5|few|TRBV20-1
TGCAGTGCTCCATCGGGGTTTAGCAATCAGCCCCAGCATTTT
CSAPSGFSNQPQHF
>NA|TRBJ1-3|NA|TRBV19
TGTGCCAGTAGCCCAGGTTTCTCTGGAAACACCATATATTTT
CASSPGFSGNTIYF
>NA|TRBJ1-6|once|TRBV3-1
TGTGCCAGCAGCCAGCAGTTGGATTCACCCCTCCACTTT
CASSQQLDSPLHF
>NA|TRBJ2-2|NA|TRBV10-3
TGTGCCATCAGTGGCCAGTTGTTCAACACCGGGGAGCTGTTTTTT
CAISGQLFNTGELFF
>NA|TRBJ2-3|NA|TRBV14
TGTGCCAGCAGCGCCCAACTAGCTAGCACAGATACGCAGTATTTT
CASSAQLASTDTQYF
>NA|TRBJ2-5|NA|TRBV7-9
TGTGCCAGCATCCCCGACTCGCAAGAGACCCAGTACTTC
CASIPDSQETQYF
>NA|TRBJ1-5|NA|TRBV6-1
TGTGCCAGCAGTGACCCTCAGCCCCAGCATTTT
CASSDPQPQHF
>TRBD1|TRBJ1-6|NA|TRBV2
TGTGCCAGCAGGGCATGGGCAGGGGGTTCACCCCTCCACTTT
CASRAWAGGSPLHF
>NA|TRBJ1-1|NA|TRBV7-2
TGTGCCAGCAGCTTAGTAAACAGGGTTAACACTGAAGCTTTCTTT
CASSLVNRVNTEAFF
>TRBD1|TRBJ2-5|NA|TRBV6-1
TGTGCCAGCAGCAGGGGGCCCCTGGAGACCCAGTACTTC
CASSRGPLETQYF
>NA|TRBJ2-2|once|TRBV2
TGTGCCAGCAGGGAGAGCTTCGCGAACACCGGGGAGCTGTTTTTT
CASRESFANTGELFF
>NA|TRBJ1-6|few|TRBV7-6
TGTGCCAGCAGCTTAGCTACAGCCGGCGGGTCCTATAATTCACCCCTCCACTTT
CASSLATAGGSYNSPLHF
>NA|TRBJ2-5|few|TRBV20-1
TGCAGTGCTAGAGAGGGGGGCATTGAGACCCAGTACTTC
CSAREGGIETQYF
>NA|TRBJ2-7|few|TRBV6-1
TGTGCCAGCGGTACAGGGAATCCCTACGAGCAGTACTTC
CASGTGNPYEQYF
>TRBD2|TRBJ2-3|few|TRBV20-1
TGCAGTGCGCCTAGCGGGGGAGCCGTTGGCACAGATACGCAGTATTTT
CSAPSGGAVGTDTQYF
>TRBD1|TRBJ1-5|few|TRBV27
TGTGCCAGCATTAAGTCAGGAGGGACAGCCCTAAGCAATCAGCCCCAGCATTTT
CASIKSGGTALSNQPQHF
>NA|TRBJ1-3|NA|TRBV25-1
TGTGCCAGCAGTGACAAAGGCTCTGGAAACACCATATATTTT
CASSDKGSGNTIYF